This entry lists 25 T cell receptor beta chains sequenced from one sample in a study of blood T cell repertoires in COVID-19. Sequencing was performed with immunoSEQ multiplex PCR; in TCRdb, only in-frame clones are kept and a portion is missing. The table shows around 200,000 clones, with approximately 90% occurring only once. Sample: peripheral blood. The receptors here all came from a woman aged 80 or over in a cohort sampled during active or convalescent COVID-19.

Note on this clone: The junction departs from the called germline gene at one end, perhaps through a read error. J is TRBJ2-5 and V is TRBV4-1, with 16 nucleotides matching TRBD2. Germline V lookup: CDR1 MGHRA, CDR2 YSYEKL. The CDR3 covers 15 residues. For the CDR3, the DNA is TGCGCCAGCCGCGAGGGGGGGACTAGCGGGAGGGCCGTAGACTTC. Amino acid sequence: CASREGGTSGRAVDF.

This clone appeared once. The V and J genes are TRBV18 and TRBJ2-2; a weak D match, TRBD1 (6 bases). Germline values: CDR1 KGHSH, CDR2 LQKENI. Between the trimmed V and J ends, which lost 3 bases and 4 bases, there was a span of 9 bases. CDR3 length: 14 residues. In DNA form, the CDR3 reads TGTGCCAGCTCACCCGACAGGCCCACCGGGGAGCTGTTTTTT. Amino acid sequence: CASSPDRPTGELFF.

V is TRBV7-2 and J is TRBJ2-5; D is undetermined. V gave up 2 bases and J gave up 7 bases, with 5 bases separating them. CDR1 SGHTA and CDR2 FQGNSA come from the germline V gene. The CDR3 is made up of 11 amino acids. Here the CDR3 DNA reads TGTGCCAGCAGCTTAATGGCGACCCAGTACTTC. Protein: CASSLMATQYF. The whole variable domain, remainder taken from reference TRBV7-2 and TRBJ2-5, is GAGVSQSPSNKVTEKGKDVELRCDPISGHTALYWYRQSLGQGLEFLIYFQGNSAPDKSGLPSDRFSAERTGGSVSTLTIQRTQQEDSAVYLCASSLMATQYFGPGTRLLVL.

This chain connects TRBV19 to TRBJ1-6; 7 nucleotides match TRBD1. With 6 bases clipped from V and 9 bases from J, the junction kept 8 bases outside the gene matches. Looked up from germline, CDR1 is LNHDA and CDR2 is SQIVND (reference sequence). CDR3 length: 14 amino acids. The DNA for the CDR3 is TGTGCCAGTAGGCCTGACAGGGTTGTTTCACCCCTCCACTTT. Amino acids: CASRPDRVVSPLHF.

J is TRBJ2-7 and V is TRBV10-3, with D possibly being TRBD2 (6 bases). The germline CDR1 and CDR2 sequences are ENHRY and SYGVKD. This CDR3 contains 15 residues. Trimming removed 6 bases at V and 3 bases at J, with 18 bases between. CDR3 residues: CAIRGEGGVIYEQYF. In nucleotides, the CDR3 is TGTGCCATCAGGGGAGAGGGCGGGGTAATCTACGAGCAGTACTTC.

V is TRBV29-1 and J is TRBJ1-3; weak D call: TRBD1 (5 bases). Trimming removed 7 bases from V and 3 bases from J, with 10 bases in between. Looked up from germline, CDR1 is SQVTM and CDR2 is ANQGSEA. The CDR3 is made up of 12 amino acids. In nucleotides, the CDR3 is TGCAGCGCTGAGGGGCATGGAAACACCATATATTTT. It encodes CSAEGHGNTIYF.

J is TRBJ1-1 and V is TRBV10-3; D is perhaps TRBD1 (5 bases). Trimming shortened V by 3 bases and J by 1 base, and 15 bases separated the two germline ends. CDR1 ENHRY and CDR2 SYGVKD come from the germline V gene. CDR3 length: 16 amino acids. CDR3 in amino acids: CAISDQGGMGNTEAFF. The CDR3 DNA reads as TGTGCCATCAGTGACCAGGGAGGGATGGGGAACACTGAAGCTTTCTTT.

The chain combines TRBV28 with TRBJ2-7, with D possibly being TRBD1 (6 bases). Trimming cost V 7 bases and J 3 bases, with 10 bases left between them. Germline V gives CDR1 MDHEN, CDR2 SYDVKM. The CDR3 extends over 12 amino acids. The CDR3 DNA is TGTGCCAGCACGGACAGAATCTACGAGCAGTACTTC. This encodes CASTDRIYEQYF.

The rearrangement joins TRBV28 to TRBJ2-7, with 9 bases lining up with TRBD1. J lost 2 bases, V lost 4 bases, and 6 bases had no gene match. The V gene's germline CDR1 is MDHEN and CDR2 SYDVKM. CDR3 size: 15 residues. CDR3 nucleotide sequence: TGTGCCAGCAGTTCTCCGGGACAGGGACCCTACGAGCAGTACTTC. This sequence encodes CASSSPGQGPYEQYF.

The chain combines TRBV5-6 with TRBJ2-7, with D perhaps TRBD1 (6 bases). Deletions cut 6 bases from V and 0 bases from J, with 13 bases between. This CDR3 has 14 residues. Germline loops: CDR1 SGHDT, CDR2 YYEEEE. The CDR3 DNA reads TGTGCCAGCACCCTGACAGGACTCTCCTACGAGCAGTACTTC. It translates to CASTLTGLSYEQYF.

This clone appeared a few times. The chain carries TRBV3-1 (or the pseudogene TRBV3-2) and TRBJ1-3; D is ambiguous. The CDR3 sequence is 13 residues long. CDR1 and CDR2 (germline): LGHDT, YNNKEL (reference sequence). Trimming stripped 0 bases from V and 10 bases from J, with 10 bases between. The chain's CDR3 is CASSQEQVYTIYF. In nucleotides, the CDR3 is TGTGCCAGCAGCCAAGAGCAGGTTTATACCATATATTTT.

The rearrangement uses TRBV6-6 and TRBJ2-3, with D perhaps TRBD2 (6 bases). V was clipped by 6 bases and J by 1 base, with 11 bases between them. Germline V gene data show CDR1 as MNHNY and CDR2 as SVGAGI (reference sequence). The CDR3 has 14 amino acids. The CDR3, as DNA: TGTGCCAGCAGATTAGCGGAGGGCACAGATACGCAGTATTTT. It translates to CASRLAEGTDTQYF.

The genes are TRBV28 and TRBJ1-5, with unresolved D. Germline assignment: CDR1 MDHEN and CDR2 SYDVKM. Trimming removed 5 bases from V and 3 bases from J, with 11 bases in between. CDR3 size: 14 residues. The CDR3 here is CASSDGGPNQPQHF. In nucleotides, the CDR3 is TGTGCCAGCAGTGATGGCGGGCCCAATCAGCCCCAGCATTTT.

This chain links TRBV7-9 with TRBJ2-2; unclear D gene. The CDR3 is made up of 11 amino acids. Germline V gene sequence: CDR1 SEHNR, CDR2 FQNEAQ (reference sequence). The V gene lost 1 base and the J gene lost 9 bases, with 3 bases spanning the gap. CDR3 sequence: CASSLDRELFF. The CDR3 DNA follows: TGTGCCAGCAGCTTAGATAGGGAGCTGTTTTTT.

The chain recombines TRBV12-3 or TRBV12-4 with TRBJ1-5; 7 bases line up with TRBD1. Losses at the gene ends were 5 bases for V and 9 bases for J; bases not matched to a gene: 7. The CDR3 consists of 13 residues. In DNA, the CDR3 is TGTGCCAGCAGTCTCCGGACAGGTGCGCCCCAGCATTTT. Translating gives CASSLRTGAPQHF.

The chain joins TRBV18 to TRBJ2-1, with TRBD2 matching over 8 bases. V gave up 6 bases and J gave up 6 bases; unmatched junction bases: 1. Germline loops: CDR1 KGHSH, CDR2 LQKENI. This CDR3 has 12 amino acids. The CDR3 bases are TGTGCCAGCTCGGGGACTAGCAATGAGCAGTTCTTC. Its protein product is CASSGTSNEQFF.

The chain joins TRBV9 to TRBJ2-5, with a possible D match to TRBD2 (5 bases). CDR3 size: 16 residues. Germline CDR1 and CDR2: SGDLS and YYNGEE. With 0 bases removed from V and 2 bases from J, the gap between germline ends came to 14 bases. CDR3 sequence: CASSVGPRVLQETQYF. CDR3 coding DNA: TGTGCCAGCAGCGTAGGACCGCGGGTCCTTCAAGAGACCCAGTACTTC.

In this sample, this clone turned up a few times. V and J are TRBV9 and TRBJ1-1; D not resolved. The CDR3 totals 13 residues. From germline, CDR1 is SGDLS and CDR2 YYNGEE. The germline V and J ends were trimmed by 2 bases and 0 bases, with 5 bases remaining between them. The CDR3 region is CASSVAMNTEAFF. The CDR3 DNA follows: TGTGCCAGCAGCGTGGCCATGAACACTGAAGCTTTCTTT.

The chain couples TRBV10-3 to TRBJ1-5; 8 bases agree with TRBD1. Per the germline V gene, CDR1 is ENHRY and CDR2 is SYGVKD. The CDR3 is 16 amino acids. Trimming took 7 bases from V and 0 from J; bases not matched to a gene: 8. The CDR3 DNA follows: TGTGCCATCATCAAAGGACAGGGCAATAGCAATCAGCCCCAGCATTTT. As protein: CAIIKGQGNSNQPQHF.

The J gene is TRBJ2-5, the V gene TRBV11-3; the match to TRBD2 covers 9 bases. Trimming removed 2 bases from V and 4 bases from J; junction bases left unmatched: 11. This CDR3 has 17 residues. Germline CDR1 SGHNT, CDR2 YENEEA. The CDR3 loop is CASSLIYAGGFGETQYF. The DNA for the CDR3 is TGTGCCAGCAGCTTAATCTATGCGGGGGGGTTCGGAGAGACCCAGTACTTC.

In this sample, this clone turned up once. CDR3 loop: CATRDRNYEQYV. The CDR3 DNA is TGTGCCACCAGGGACAGAAACTACGAGCAGTACGTC. The chain employs TRBV24-1 and TRBJ2-7; D is possibly TRBD1 (6 bases). The germline gives CDR1 KGHDR, CDR2 SFDVKD. The CDR3 runs to 12 residues. V lost 7 bases to trimming and J lost 3 bases, with 9 bases between them.

V and J are TRBV6-2 or TRBV6-3 and TRBJ1-2, with 7 bases aligning to TRBD1. The CDR3 contains 14 residues. Trimming took 5 bases from V and 9 from J; bases not matched to a gene: 12. Germline CDR1 is MNHEY and CDR2 is SVGEGT. The CDR3 loop reads CASSLHHRGVRYTF. CDR3 bases: TGTGCCAGCAGTCTCCACCACAGGGGAGTGCGCTACACCTTC.

The chain couples TRBV7-6 to TRBJ2-4; 8 bases fit TRBD1. The V gene end was trimmed by 6 bases and the J gene end by 6 bases; junction bases not matched to a gene: 7. The CDR3 is 14 residues long. Germline V lookup: CDR1 SGHVS, CDR2 FNYEAQ. The CDR3: CASSSGTGPNIQYF. The CDR3 nucleotides are TGTGCCAGCAGTTCCGGGACAGGACCAAACATTCAGTACTTC.

The rearrangement links TRBV6-5 to TRBJ2-1, with 8 bases aligning to TRBD2. Germline V gene data show CDR1 as MNHEY and CDR2 as SVGAGI. CDR3 length: 14 residues. V trimming: 8 bases; J trimming: 7 bases; junction bases outside the gene matches: 10. CDR3 loop: CASLDSGIGNEQFF. The CDR3 DNA reads as TGTGCCAGCCTCGATAGCGGGATTGGGAATGAGCAGTTCTTC.

In its sample, this clone was seen a few times. The chain joins TRBV10-3 to TRBJ1-6; maybe TRBD1 (6 bases). From germline, CDR1 is ENHRY and CDR2 SYGVKD. This CDR3 region has 13 residues. Trimming pared 7 bases from V and 7 bases from J, leaving 11 bases between. The CDR3 loop is CAIKGDPNSPLHF. CDR3 in DNA: TGTGCCATCAAGGGGGATCCCAATTCACCCCTCCACTTT.